This paragraph covers one TCR beta chain sequence. As yet, its antigen is unknown. 250,000 to 300,000 cells per CD8+ T cell subset were flow-sorted in triplicate. CD45RO-CCR7+CD27+CD95- characterized naive CD8+ T cells. The data stem from a study of CXCR3-negative and CXCR3-positive naive CD8 T cells. Study-wide results and caveats: Similarly elevated diversity marked both naive subsets, with memory CD8+ cells showing far lower diversity. CXCR3-positive naive cells carried more hydrophobic TRB CDR3s than CXCR3-negative ones. Researchers report CXCR3 expression partially decreased after cryopreservation, with fresh PBMCs used in most assays.

The authors made the TRB cDNA libraries by 5' RACE using UMI labels. Reanalyzing the 5' RACE reads, TCRdb keeps one entry per CDR3 protein, without DNA. This sample's table has roughly 80,000 distinct CDR3 sequences. The CDR3 contains 11 residues. Germline V lookup: CDR1 MNHEY, CDR2 SVGAGI. The chain couples TRBV6-5 to TRBJ1-2; TCRdb designates TRBD1, a call that cannot be tested without DNA. The TCR was taken from a human donor in good health. Some clones in this sample may be carry-over from other donors' samples. The sequenced sample was naive CXCR3+ CD8+ T cells from blood. Subset reported: CD45RO-CCR7+CD27+CD95- naive CD8+ T cells expressing CXCR3 (TNR3+). The CDR3 here is CASSNRWGYTF.